This TCR beta chain is drawn from a study of cytomegalovirus exposure and HLA in healthy donors. Findings and limits, study-wide: Association of a missense DCLRE1C variant with TCR beta V- and J-gene trimming was reported in a later analysis.

Both 60 Vbeta primers and 13 Jbeta primers went into the PCR. The assay was immunoSEQ multiplex PCR, and TCRdb's table has in-frame clones only and misses some. This table holds roughly 120,000 clones, about 70% found once. Details on this clone: Its specificity is unknown.

The germline V gene has CDR1 MDHEN and CDR2 SYDVKM. This CDR3 is 17 amino acids long. With 6 bases clipped from V and 0 bases from J, the junction kept 10 bases outside the gene matches. Sequenced input: PBMCs. The chain employs TRBV28 and TRBJ1-1; 10 bases are shared with TRBD1. This sequence was found in a middle-aged woman in good health and CMV-seropositive. The CDR3 spells CASRTPGTGVLNTEAFF. CDR3 sequence (DNA): TGTGCCAGCAGGACCCCCGGGACAGGGGTTTTGAACACTGAAGCTTTCTTT. Full variable domain (rest looked up from reference TRBV28 and TRBJ1-1): DVKVTQSSRYLVKRTGEKVFLECVQDMDHENMFWYRQDPGLGLRLIYFSYDVKMKEKGDIPEGYSVSREKKERFSLILESASTNQTSMYLCASRTPGTGVLNTEAFFGQGTRLTVV.